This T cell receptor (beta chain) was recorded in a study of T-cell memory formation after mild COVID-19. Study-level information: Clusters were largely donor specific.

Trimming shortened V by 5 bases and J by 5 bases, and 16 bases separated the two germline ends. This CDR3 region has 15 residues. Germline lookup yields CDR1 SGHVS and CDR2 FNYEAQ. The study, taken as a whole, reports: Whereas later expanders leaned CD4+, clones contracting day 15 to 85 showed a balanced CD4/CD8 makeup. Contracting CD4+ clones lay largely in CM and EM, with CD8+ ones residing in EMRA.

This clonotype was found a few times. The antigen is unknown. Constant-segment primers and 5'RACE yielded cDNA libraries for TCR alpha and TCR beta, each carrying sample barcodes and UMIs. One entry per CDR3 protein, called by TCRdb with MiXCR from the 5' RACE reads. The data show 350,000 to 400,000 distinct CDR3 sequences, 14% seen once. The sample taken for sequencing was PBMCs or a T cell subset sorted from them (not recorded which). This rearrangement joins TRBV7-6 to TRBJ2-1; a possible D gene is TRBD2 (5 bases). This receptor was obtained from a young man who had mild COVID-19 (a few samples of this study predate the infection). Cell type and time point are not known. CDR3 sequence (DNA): TGTGCCAGCAGCCCTAGAGAGGGAAGAAACAATGAGCAGTTCTTC. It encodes CASSPREGRNNEQFF.